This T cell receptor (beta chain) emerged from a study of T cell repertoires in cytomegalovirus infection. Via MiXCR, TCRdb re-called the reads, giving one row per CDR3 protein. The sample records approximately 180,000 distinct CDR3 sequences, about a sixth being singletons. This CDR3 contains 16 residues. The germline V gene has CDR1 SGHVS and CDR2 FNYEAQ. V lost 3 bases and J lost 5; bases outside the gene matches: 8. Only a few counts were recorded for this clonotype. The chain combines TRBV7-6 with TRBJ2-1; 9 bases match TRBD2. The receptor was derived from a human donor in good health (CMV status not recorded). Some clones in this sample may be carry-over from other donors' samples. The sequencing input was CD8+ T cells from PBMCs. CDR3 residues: CASSFRSGGLHNEQFF. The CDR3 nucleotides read TGTGCCAGCAGCTTCAGGAGCGGGGGGCTCCACAATGAGCAGTTCTTC.